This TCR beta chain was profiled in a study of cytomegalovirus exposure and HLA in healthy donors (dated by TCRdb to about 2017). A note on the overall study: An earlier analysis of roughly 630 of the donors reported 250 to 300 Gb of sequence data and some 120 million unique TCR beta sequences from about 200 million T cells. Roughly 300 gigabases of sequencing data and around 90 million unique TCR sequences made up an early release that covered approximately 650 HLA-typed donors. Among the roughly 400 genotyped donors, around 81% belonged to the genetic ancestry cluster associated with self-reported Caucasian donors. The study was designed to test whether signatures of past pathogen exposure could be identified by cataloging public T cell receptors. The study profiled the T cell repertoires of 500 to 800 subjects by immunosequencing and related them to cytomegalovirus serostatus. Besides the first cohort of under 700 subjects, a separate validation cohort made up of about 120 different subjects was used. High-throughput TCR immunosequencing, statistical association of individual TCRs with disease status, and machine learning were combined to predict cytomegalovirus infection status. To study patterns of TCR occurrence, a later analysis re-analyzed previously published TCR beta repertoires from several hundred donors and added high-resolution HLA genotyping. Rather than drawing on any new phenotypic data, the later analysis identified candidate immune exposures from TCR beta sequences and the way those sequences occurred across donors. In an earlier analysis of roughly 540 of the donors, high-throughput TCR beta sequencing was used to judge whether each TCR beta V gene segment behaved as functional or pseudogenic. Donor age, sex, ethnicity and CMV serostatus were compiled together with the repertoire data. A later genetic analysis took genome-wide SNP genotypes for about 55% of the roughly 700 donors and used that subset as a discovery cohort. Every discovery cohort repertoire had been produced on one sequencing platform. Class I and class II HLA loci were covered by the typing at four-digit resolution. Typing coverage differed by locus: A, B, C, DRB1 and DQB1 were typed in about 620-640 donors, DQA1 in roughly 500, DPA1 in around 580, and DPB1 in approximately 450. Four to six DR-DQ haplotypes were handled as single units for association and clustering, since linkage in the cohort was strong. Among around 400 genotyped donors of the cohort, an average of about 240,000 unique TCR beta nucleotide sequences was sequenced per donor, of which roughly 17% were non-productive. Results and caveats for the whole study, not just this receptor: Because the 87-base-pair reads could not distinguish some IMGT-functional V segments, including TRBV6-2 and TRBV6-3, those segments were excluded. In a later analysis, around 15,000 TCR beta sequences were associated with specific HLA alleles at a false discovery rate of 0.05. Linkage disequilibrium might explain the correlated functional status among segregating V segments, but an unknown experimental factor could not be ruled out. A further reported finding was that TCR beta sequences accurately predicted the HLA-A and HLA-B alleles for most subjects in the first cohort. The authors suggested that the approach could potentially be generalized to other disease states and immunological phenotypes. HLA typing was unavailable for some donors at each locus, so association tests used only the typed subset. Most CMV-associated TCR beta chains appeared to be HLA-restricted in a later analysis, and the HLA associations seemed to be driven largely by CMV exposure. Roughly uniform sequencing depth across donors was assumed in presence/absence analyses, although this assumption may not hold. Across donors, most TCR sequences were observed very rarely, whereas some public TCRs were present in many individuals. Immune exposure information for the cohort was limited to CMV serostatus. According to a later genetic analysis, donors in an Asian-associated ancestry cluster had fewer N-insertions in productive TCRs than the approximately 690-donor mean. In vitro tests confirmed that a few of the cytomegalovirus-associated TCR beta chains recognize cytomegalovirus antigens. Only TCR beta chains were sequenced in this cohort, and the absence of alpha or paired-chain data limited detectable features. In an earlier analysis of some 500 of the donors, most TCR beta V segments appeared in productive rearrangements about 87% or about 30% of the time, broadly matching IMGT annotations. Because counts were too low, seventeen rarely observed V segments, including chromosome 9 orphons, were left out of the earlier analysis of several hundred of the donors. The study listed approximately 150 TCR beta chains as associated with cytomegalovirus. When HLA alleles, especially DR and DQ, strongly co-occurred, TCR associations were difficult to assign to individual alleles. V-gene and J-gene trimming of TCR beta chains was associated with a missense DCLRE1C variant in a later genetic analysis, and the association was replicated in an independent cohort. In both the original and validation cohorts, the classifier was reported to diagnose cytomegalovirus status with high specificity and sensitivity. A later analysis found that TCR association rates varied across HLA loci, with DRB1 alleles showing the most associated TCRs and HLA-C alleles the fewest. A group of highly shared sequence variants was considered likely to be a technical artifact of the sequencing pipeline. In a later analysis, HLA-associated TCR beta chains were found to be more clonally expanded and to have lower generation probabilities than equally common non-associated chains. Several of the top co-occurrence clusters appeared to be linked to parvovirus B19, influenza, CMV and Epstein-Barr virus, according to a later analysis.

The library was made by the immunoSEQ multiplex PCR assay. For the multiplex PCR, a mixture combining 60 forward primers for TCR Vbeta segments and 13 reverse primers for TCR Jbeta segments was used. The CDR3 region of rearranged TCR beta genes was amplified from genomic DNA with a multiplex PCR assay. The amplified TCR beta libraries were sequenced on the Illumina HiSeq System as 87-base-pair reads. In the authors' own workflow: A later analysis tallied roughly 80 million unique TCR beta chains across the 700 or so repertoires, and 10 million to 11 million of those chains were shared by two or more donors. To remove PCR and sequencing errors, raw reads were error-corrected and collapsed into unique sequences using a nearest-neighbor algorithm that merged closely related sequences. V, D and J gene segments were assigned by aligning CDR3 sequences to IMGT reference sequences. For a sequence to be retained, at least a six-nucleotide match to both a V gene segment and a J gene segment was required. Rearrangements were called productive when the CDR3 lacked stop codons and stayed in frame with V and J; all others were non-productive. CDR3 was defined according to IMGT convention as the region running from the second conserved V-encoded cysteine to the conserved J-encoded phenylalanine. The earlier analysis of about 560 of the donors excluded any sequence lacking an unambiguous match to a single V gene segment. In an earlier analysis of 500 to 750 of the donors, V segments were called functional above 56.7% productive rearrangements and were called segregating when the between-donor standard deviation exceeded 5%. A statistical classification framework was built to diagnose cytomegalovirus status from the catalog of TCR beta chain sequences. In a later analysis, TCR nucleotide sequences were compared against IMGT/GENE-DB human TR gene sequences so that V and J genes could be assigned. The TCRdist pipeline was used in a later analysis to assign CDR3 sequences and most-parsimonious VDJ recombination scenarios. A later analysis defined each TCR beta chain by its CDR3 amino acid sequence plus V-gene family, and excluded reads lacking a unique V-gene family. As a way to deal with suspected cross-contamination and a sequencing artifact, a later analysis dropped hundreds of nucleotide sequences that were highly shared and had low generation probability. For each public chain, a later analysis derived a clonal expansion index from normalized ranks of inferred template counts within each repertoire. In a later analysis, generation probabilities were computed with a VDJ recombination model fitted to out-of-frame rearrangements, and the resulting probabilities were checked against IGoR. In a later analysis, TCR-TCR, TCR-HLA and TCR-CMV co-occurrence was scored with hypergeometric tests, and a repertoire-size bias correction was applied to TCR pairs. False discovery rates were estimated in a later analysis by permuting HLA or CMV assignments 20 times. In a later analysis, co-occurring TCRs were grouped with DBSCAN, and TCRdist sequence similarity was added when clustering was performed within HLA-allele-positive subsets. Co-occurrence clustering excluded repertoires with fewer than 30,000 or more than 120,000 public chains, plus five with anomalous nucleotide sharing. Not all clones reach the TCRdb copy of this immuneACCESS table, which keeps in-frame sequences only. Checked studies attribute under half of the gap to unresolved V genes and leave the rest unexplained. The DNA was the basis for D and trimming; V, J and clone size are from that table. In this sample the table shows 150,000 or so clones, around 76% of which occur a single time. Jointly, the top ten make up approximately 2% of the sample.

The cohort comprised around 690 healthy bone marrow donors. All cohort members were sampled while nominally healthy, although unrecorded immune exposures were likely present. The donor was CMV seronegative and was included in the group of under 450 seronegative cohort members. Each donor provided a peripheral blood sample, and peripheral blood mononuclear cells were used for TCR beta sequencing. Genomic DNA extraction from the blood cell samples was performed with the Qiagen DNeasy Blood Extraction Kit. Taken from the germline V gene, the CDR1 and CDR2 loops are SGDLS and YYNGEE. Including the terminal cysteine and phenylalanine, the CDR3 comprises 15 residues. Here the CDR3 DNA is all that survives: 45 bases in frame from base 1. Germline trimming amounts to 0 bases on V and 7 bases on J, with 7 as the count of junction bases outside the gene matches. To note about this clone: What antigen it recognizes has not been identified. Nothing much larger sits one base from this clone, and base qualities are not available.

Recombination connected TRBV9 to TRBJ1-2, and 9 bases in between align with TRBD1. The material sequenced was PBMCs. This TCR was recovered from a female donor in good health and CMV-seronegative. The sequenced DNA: TGTGCCAGCAGCGTAGCTGCCGGGACAGGGCTTGGCTACACCTTC. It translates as CASSVAAGTGLGYTF.